This TCR beta chain was sequenced in a study of blood T cell repertoires in COVID-19. As for the study in general: Sites across the United States, Italy and Spain contributed samples from acute and convalescent COVID-19. PBMCs, B-cell-depleted T cells, or T cells were the source of the cDNA or gDNA that made up the material.

This table comes from immunoSEQ multiplex PCR, and its TCRdb copy is limited to in-frame clones, with some not included. The repertoire includes 25,000 or so clones, about 80% of them detected once, and more than 20% sits in the top ten. Germline CDR1 reads MNHEY; CDR2 reads SVGAGI. The CDR3 is made up of 14 amino acids. With 2 bases removed from V and 3 bases from J, the gap between germline ends came to 7 bases. The TCR comes from a human donor in a cohort sampled during active COVID-19. Sequenced input: peripheral blood. The chain recombines TRBV6-5 with TRBJ2-2; a weak D match, TRBD2 (5 bases). CDR3 in amino acids: CASSYGADTGELFF. For the CDR3, the DNA is TGTGCCAGCAGTTACGGAGCGGACACCGGGGAGCTGTTTTTT.